These 11 T cell receptor beta chains originate from one sample sequenced in a study of cytomegalovirus exposure and HLA in healthy donors. The PCR contained 60 Vbeta and 13 Jbeta primers. Measured with immunoSEQ multiplex PCR; TCRdb has only the in-frame clones, and not every one. The sample has 150,000 or so clones, approximately 80% seen once. Sequencing was performed on PBMCs. The receptors were gathered from a female donor in good health and CMV-seronegative.

This clone was detected only once. The chain employs TRBV5-8 and TRBJ2-2, with 10 bases fitting TRBD1. J lost 6 bases, V lost 1 base, and 12 bases had no gene match. CDR3 length equals 18 residues. Germline V gene lookup returns CDR1 SGHTS and CDR2 YDEGEE. In DNA form, the CDR3 reads TGTGCCAGCAGCTTGACGATTTTTCCGGGACAGGGGTCCGGGGAGCTGTTTTTT. Its protein is CASSLTIFPGQGSGELFF.

This clone was seen only a few times. The chain couples TRBV2 to TRBJ2-5, with D possibly TRBD1 on 5 matching bases. The J call is uncertain, as TRBJ2-7 better fits the DNA end. Germline V gene data show CDR1 as SNHLY and CDR2 as FYNNEI. There are 14 residues in the CDR3. The CDR3: CASQGVWSSYEQYF. Written as DNA, the CDR3 is TGTGCCAGCCAAGGGGTCTGGTCTTCCTACGAGCAGTACTTC.

This chain links TRBV5-1 with TRBJ2-7; D is perhaps TRBD2 (6 bases). The length of the CDR3 is 14 residues. Germline V gene lookup returns CDR1 SGHRS and CDR2 YFSETQ. Trimming cost V 4 bases and J 4 bases, with 15 bases left between them. The chain's CDR3 is CASSPGTREYEQYF. DNA for the CDR3: TGCGCCAGCAGCCCCGGGACTCGGGAGTACGAGCAGTACTTC.

The chain couples TRBV29-1 to TRBJ2-1; 7 bases are a match to TRBD1. This CDR3 has 13 amino acids. V lost 6 bases to trimming and J lost 7 bases; unmatched junction nucleotides: 9. Germline V gene sequence: CDR1 SQVTM, CDR2 ANQGSEA. The CDR3 reads CSVRQGSRNEQFF. CDR3 sequence (DNA): TGCAGCGTCAGACAGGGAAGTCGGAATGAGCAGTTCTTC.

The chain couples TRBV29-1 to TRBJ1-1; unclear D gene. The germline gives CDR1 SQVTM, CDR2 ANQGSEA. V gave up 4 bases and J gave up 6 bases, with 6 bases separating them. The CDR3 length is 10 residues. CDR3 DNA: TGCAGCGTTGCGAGGGCTGAAGCTTTCTTT. Translating it yields CSVARAEAFF.

This clone has more than one count but fewer than ten. V usage is TRBV25-1 and J usage is TRBJ1-1; 8 bases align to TRBD1. Trimming took 1 base from V and 2 from J; bases not matched to a gene: 6. The length of the CDR3 is 16 residues. CDR1 and CDR2 (germline): MGHDK, SYGVNS. CDR3 sequence: CASSESGQDANTEAFF. CDR3 bases: TGTGCCAGCAGTGAATCGGGACAGGACGCAAACACTGAAGCTTTCTTT. The full variable domain, completed using reference TRBV25-1 and TRBJ1-1, is EADIYQTPRYLVIGTGKKITLECSQTMGHDKMYWYQQDPGMELHLIHYSYGVNSTEKGDLSSESTVSRIRTEHFPLTLESARPSHTSQYLCASSESGQDANTEAFFGQGTRLTVV.

The chain links TRBV18 to TRBJ1-2, with TRBD1 as a possible D gene (5 bases). This CDR3 spans 14 amino acids. Germline CDR1 and CDR2: KGHSH and LQKENI. V was cut by 2 bases and J by 3 bases, with 10 bases left in between. The CDR3 nucleotides read TGTGCCAGCTCACCAGCGACAGTTGACTATGGCTACACCTTC. It codes for CASSPATVDYGYTF.

CDR3 region: CASSLRVPEAFF. Written as DNA, the CDR3 is TGTGCCAGCAGCTTAAGAGTCCCTGAAGCTTTCTTT. The chain recombines TRBV7-2 with TRBJ1-1; D remains unclear. V was clipped by 2 bases and J by 6 bases, with 7 bases between them. The CDR3 spans 12 residues. The V gene's germline CDR1 is SGHTA and CDR2 FQGNSA.

The chain combines TRBV9 with TRBJ1-4; 12 bases match TRBD1. Trimming at V came to 2 bases and at J to 8 bases, leaving 1 base not matched to a gene. CDR3 length equals 14 residues. The germline gives CDR1 SGDLS, CDR2 YYNGEE. The CDR3 here is CASSVGQGAEKLFF. The CDR3 bases are TGTGCCAGCAGCGTGGGACAGGGGGCCGAAAAACTGTTTTTT. Variable domain in full (rest from reference TRBV9 and TRBJ1-4): DSGVTQTPKHLITATGQRVTLRCSPRSGDLSVYWYQQSLDQGLQFLIQYYNGEERAKGNILERFSAQQFPDLHSELNLSSLELGDSALYFCASSVGQGAEKLFFGSGTQLSVL.

The V call is TRBV6-5, the J call TRBJ2-1; 7 nucleotides align to TRBD1. CDR3 size: 13 residues. V trimming: 7 bases; J trimming: 7 bases; junction bases outside the gene matches: 7. CDR1 and CDR2 (germline): MNHEY, SVGAGI. CDR3 in amino acids: CASTTTGINEQFF. In nucleotides, the CDR3 is TGTGCCAGCACTACGACAGGGATAAATGAGCAGTTCTTC.

This clone has only a few counts. This rearrangement joins TRBV2 to TRBJ2-7; TRBD1 aligns across 8 bases. Losses at the gene ends were 5 bases for V and 0 bases for J; bases not matched to a gene: 6. The CDR3 has 15 amino acids. Germline CDR1 reads SNHLY; CDR2 reads FYNNEI. The CDR3 region is CASSRGQGNSYEQYF. CDR3 DNA sequence: TGTGCCAGCAGTCGTGGACAGGGTAACTCCTACGAGCAGTACTTC.